The clone carrying this T cell receptor beta chain was detected ten times or more. Antigen unknown. The sample belongs to a study of early T cells in non-severe SARS-CoV-2 infection. General study findings and limits: Missing private and CD4 specificities, VDJdb matching favored anti-spike CD8 responses.

Attachment of unique molecular identifiers was made to individual cDNA molecules. TCRdb analysed the 5' RACE reads with MiXCR anew, one entry per CDR3 protein. This table has around 30,000 distinct CDR3 sequences, around 9% appearing once. The CDR3 covers 14 residues. Germline CDR1 SGHVS, CDR2 FNYEAQ. After removal of 4 bases from V and 8 bases from J, the junction contained 8 bases not matched to a gene. This clonotype was sampled from an adult who was a healthcare worker with PCR-confirmed SARS-CoV-2 infection or an uninfected control (not recorded which). This chain joins TRBV7-6 and TRBJ2-4; 7 nucleotides line up with TRBD1. Sequencing was performed on whole blood. In DNA form, the CDR3 reads TGTGCCAGCAGCTCACCCGACAGGGCGGACATTCAGTACTTC. This encodes CASSSPDRADIQYF.